Sequencing of this TCR beta chain was carried out in a study of beta chain features in type 1 diabetes. About the study: Examination of sorted cells across all samples involved around 110 million cells.

Expressed TCRB transcripts got sequenced, as all isolated RNA was reverse transcribed. Method: immunoSEQ multiplex PCR; TCRdb's copy keeps in-frame clones and lacks some. The sample lists roughly 300,000 clones, 6.5% to 10% seen once, with less than 0.45% in the top ten. Germline V CDR1 and CDR2: SGHAT, FQNNGV. This CDR3 contains 11 residues. V gave up 8 bases and J gave up 2 bases, with 7 bases separating them. On this clone: Its cognate antigen is unknown.

Whole-study findings and limits: Highly expressing activated T cells could be over-counted with a cDNA template. Insertions at VDJ junctions were less frequent in type 1 diabetes patients. These patients also deleted more nucleotides at the same junctions. Although PCR might favor shorter templates, it would do so equally in patients and controls.

The V gene is TRBV11-2, the J gene TRBJ2-7; no firm D call. This clonotype was sampled from a woman between 18 and 30 years old in good health. The specimen sequenced was central memory CD4+ T cells from blood. CDR3 coding DNA: TGTGCCAGCGGAGAGCCCTACGAGCAGTACTTC. Protein: CASGEPYEQYF.